This entry lists 18 T cell receptor beta chains sequenced from one sample in a study of blood T cell repertoires in COVID-19. Assay: immunoSEQ multiplex PCR; the TCRdb copy retains only in-frame clones and omits some. The table shows 180,000 or so clones, with around 82% occurring only once. Sequencing used peripheral blood. The receptors here all came from a woman aged 80 or over with acute or convalescent COVID-19.

This chain joins TRBV19 and TRBJ2-1; 7 bases agree with TRBD1. The V gene end was trimmed by 8 bases and the J gene end by 5 bases; junction bases not matched to a gene: 6. The CDR3 spans 13 residues. Germline-derived CDR1 and CDR2 are LNHDA and SQIVND (reference sequence). CDR3: CASATGIHNEQFF. CDR3 DNA: TGTGCCAGTGCGACAGGGATACACAATGAGCAGTTCTTC.

The chain combines TRBV7-9 with TRBJ1-1; TRBD1 matches 8 bases. Germline V gene sequence: CDR1 SEHNR, CDR2 FQNEAQ (reference sequence). The trim removed 6 bases at V and 4 bases at J, leaving 16 bases unmatched. The CDR3 contains 17 residues. The CDR3 DNA reads TGTGCCAGCAGTCCAGGGTGGGCAGGGGGCTCCCCCACTGAAGCTTTCTTT. The encoded protein is CASSPGWAGGSPTEAFF.

The chain combines TRBV24-1 with TRBJ2-5, with 10 bases lining up with TRBD1. Germline assignment: CDR1 KGHDR and CDR2 SFDVKD. The V gene end was trimmed by 3 bases and the J gene end by 4 bases; junction bases not matched to a gene: 4. The CDR3 contains 15 residues. CDR3 residues: CATSDGGQGVETQYF. CDR3 in DNA: TGTGCCACCAGTGATGGCGGACAGGGGGTAGAGACCCAGTACTTC.

CDR3 coding DNA: TGTGCCAGCAGCCAAGGGGTCAGGGGGAAGGGTTTCTTT. It codes for CASSQGVRGKGFF. The J gene is TRBJ1-1, the V gene TRBV3-1 (or the pseudogene TRBV3-2), with 7 bases identical to TRBD1. Per the germline V gene, CDR1 is LGHDT and CDR2 is YNNKEL (reference sequence). V lost 1 base, J lost 13 bases, and 9 bases stayed unmatched. The CDR3 sequence is 13 residues long.

The genes are TRBV7-2 and TRBJ2-7; 9 bases are shared with TRBD2. The CDR3 length is 15 residues. V dropped 5 bases and J dropped 2; count of bases not matched to a gene: 7. Germline V gene data show CDR1 as SGHTA and CDR2 as FQGNSA. The CDR3 loop reads CASSLGLAPAYEQYF. In nucleotides, the CDR3 is TGTGCCAGCAGCCTAGGACTAGCGCCCGCCTACGAGCAGTACTTC.

The rearrangement links TRBV11-2 to TRBJ2-3, with D possibly TRBD2 on 7 matching bases. Trimming removed 5 bases at V and 1 base at J, with 16 bases between. The CDR3 runs 16 residues. The V gene's germline CDR1 is SGHAT and CDR2 FQNNGV. Here the CDR3 DNA reads TGTGCCAGCAGCGTGAGGGGGGGGATTGGCACAGATACGCAGTATTTT. Its protein product is CASSVRGGIGTDTQYF. The full variable domain, with the rest looked up from reference TRBV11-2 and TRBJ2-3, is EAGVAQSPRYKIIEKRQSVAFWCNPISGHATLYWYQQILGQGPKLLIQFQNNGVVDDSQLPKDRFSAERLKGVDSTLKIQPAKLEDSAVYLCASSVRGGIGTDTQYFGPGTRLTVL.

This clone has a handful of counts. The chain combines TRBV7-8 with TRBJ2-5; TRBD2 is a possible D gene (6 bases). Trimming took 6 bases from V and 1 from J, leaving 9 bases between them. From germline, CDR1 is SGHVS and CDR2 FQNEAQ. This CDR3 has 13 amino acids. CDR3 sequence reads: CASRAGFQETQYF. The CDR3 DNA follows: TGTGCCAGCAGAGCGGGTTTCCAAGAGACCCAGTACTTC.

The gene calls are TRBV7-2 and TRBJ1-2, with D uncertain. V was pared by 1 base and J by 7 bases, with 10 bases between. Germline CDR1 is SGHTA and CDR2 is FQGNSA. This CDR3 spans 13 amino acids. The CDR3 sequence: CASSLGQASGYTF. For the CDR3, the DNA is TGTGCCAGCAGCTTAGGTCAGGCCTCTGGCTACACCTTC.

This chain joins TRBV18 and TRBJ2-7; D gene uncertain. The CDR3 totals 16 residues. V lost 0 bases and J lost 0, with 12 bases in between. Germline CDR1 and CDR2: KGHSH and LQKENI. The CDR3 loop is CASSPPAVPLSYEQYF. DNA of the CDR3: TGTGCCAGCTCACCACCCGCGGTTCCCCTCTCCTACGAGCAGTACTTC.

The V gene is TRBV6-5, the J gene TRBJ2-5; 7 bases map to TRBD1. This CDR3 is built from 15 residues. CDR1 is MNHEY and CDR2 is SVGAGI in the germline V gene. Trimming at V came to 4 bases and at J to 7 bases, leaving 12 bases not matched to a gene. The CDR3: CASSWDRDLPGTQYF. Written as DNA, the CDR3 is TGTGCCAGCAGTTGGGACAGAGACCTTCCAGGGACCCAGTACTTC.

This clone showed up many times. The J gene is TRBJ2-6, the V gene TRBV5-1; a possible D gene is TRBD2 (5 bases). The V gene's germline CDR1 is SGHRS and CDR2 YFSETQ. The germline V and J ends were trimmed by 0 bases and 3 bases, with 10 bases remaining between them. This CDR3 spans 16 amino acids. CDR3 loop: CASSLGRAFGANVLTF. In DNA, the CDR3 is TGCGCCAGCAGCTTGGGGCGGGCCTTTGGGGCCAACGTCCTGACTTTC.

The CDR3 reads CASTIYSNQPQHF. The DNA of the CDR3 is TGTGCCAGCACCATCTATAGCAATCAGCCCCAGCATTTT. V gene TRBV6-5 combines with J gene TRBJ1-5; the D is unclear. The V end was cut by 7 bases, the J end by 0 bases, with 7 bases between. This CDR3 is 13 amino acids long. Germline assignment: CDR1 MNHEY and CDR2 SVGAGI.

The chain employs TRBV3-1 (or the pseudogene TRBV3-2) and TRBJ2-1, with TRBD1 as a possible D gene (6 bases). The CDR3 loop spans 17 amino acids. Trimming cost V 4 bases and J 6 bases, with 22 bases left between them. Per the germline V gene, CDR1 is LGHDT and CDR2 is YNNKEL (reference sequence). This CDR3 is CASSRDHGRVGANEQFF. In nucleotides, the CDR3 is TGTGCCAGCAGCCGGGACCATGGGCGGGTGGGGGCCAATGAGCAGTTCTTC.

The V call is TRBV4-3, the J call TRBJ1-1; 7 bases are shared with TRBD1. With 0 bases clipped from V and 4 bases from J, the junction kept 8 bases outside the gene matches. From germline, CDR1 is LGHNA and CDR2 YSLEER. This CDR3 comprises 16 residues. CDR3 sequence (DNA): TGCGCCAGCAGCCAAGATCCGAGGGGGCAGGTCACTGAAGCTTTCTTT. This sequence encodes CASSQDPRGQVTEAFF.

Here the CDR3 DNA reads TGCGCCAGCAGCCACCCATACGGGGAGGTCACTGAAGCTTTCTTT. Translating it yields CASSHPYGEVTEAFF. This chain connects TRBV4-1 to TRBJ1-1; D call uncertain. Between the trimmed V and J ends, which lost 3 bases and 4 bases, there was a span of 15 bases. CDR1 is MGHRA and CDR2 is YSYEKL in the germline V gene. This CDR3 comprises 15 residues.

The V call is TRBV3-1 (or the pseudogene TRBV3-2), the J call TRBJ1-2; TRBD1 aligns across 8 bases. The CDR3 is made up of 16 amino acids. V trimming: 0 bases; J trimming: 4 bases; junction bases outside the gene matches: 7. CDR1 LGHDT and CDR2 YNNKEL come from the germline V gene (reference sequence). This CDR3 reads CASSQELRTGPYGYTF. CDR3 DNA: TGTGCCAGCAGCCAAGAATTGAGGACAGGGCCCTATGGCTACACCTTC.

A single count supports this clone. The J gene is TRBJ1-5, the V gene TRBV4-3; TRBD1 matches at 9 bases. The CDR3 runs 14 residues. Germline V gene sequence: CDR1 LGHNA, CDR2 YSLEER. The J segment lost 7 bases and the V segment lost 4 bases, leaving 5 bases of the junction unmatched. This CDR3 is CASSRGTGRQPQHF. The CDR3 DNA sequence: TGCGCCAGCAGCCGAGGGACAGGGAGGCAGCCCCAGCATTTT.

This clone occurred a few times. V and J are TRBV6-5 and TRBJ2-4; D possibly corresponds to TRBD1 (5 bases). This CDR3 comprises 15 residues. The V gene's germline CDR1 is MNHEY and CDR2 SVGAGI. V lost 6 bases and J lost 2, with 14 bases in between. CDR3 DNA sequence: TGTGCCAGCAGAGCCAGGGCGTATACCAAAAACATTCAGTACTTC. This encodes CASRARAYTKNIQYF.